Below, 24 T cell receptor beta chains from the same sample are listed, as sequenced in a study of T cells in Graves' hyperthyroidism and ophthalmopathy. Amplified TCR beta CDR3 regions derived from RNA transcripts. The HTBI set primed first-round TCR CDR3 RT-PCR. TCRdb itself ran the multiplex PCR reads through MiXCR, one entry per CDR3 protein. The sample has about 380,000 distinct CDR3 sequences; 13% are singletons. What was sequenced was blood. The source is a man aged 30-40 years with Graves' hyperthyroidism that later progressed to Graves' ophthalmopathy.

This clonotype was counted at least ten times. This chain uses TRBV29-1 with TRBJ1-2; perhaps TRBD1 as D (6 bases). The CDR3 has 14 residues. Germline assignment: CDR1 SQVTM and CDR2 ANQGSEA. V lost 4 bases to trimming and J lost 5 bases, with 17 bases between them. CDR3 protein: CSVVRGGRRYGYTF. The CDR3 DNA reads TGCAGCGTTGTTCGGGGGGGGCGACGGTATGGCTACACCTTC.

This clonotype has ten or more counts. The V and J genes are TRBV27 and TRBJ2-3, with D possibly TRBD2 on 6 matching bases. Trimming left V 8 bases short and J 2 bases short, with 8 bases between. Germline V gives CDR1 MNHEY, CDR2 SMNVEV (reference sequence). This CDR3 comprises 12 residues. CDR3 region: CASGGITDTQYF. CDR3 sequence (DNA): TGTGCCAGCGGCGGGATCACAGATACGCAGTATTTT.

This clonotype appeared a few times. DNA for the CDR3: TGTGCCAGCAGCGTAGGGGGGTCCGACGAAAAACTGTTTTTT. It specifies CASSVGGSDEKLFF. This chain joins TRBV9 and TRBJ1-4, with TRBD1 as a possible D gene (5 bases). Per germline, CDR1 SGDLS and CDR2 YYNGEE. The CDR3 runs to 14 residues. V dropped 0 bases and J dropped 8 bases, with 11 bases sitting between them.

The sample holds a few counts of this clonotype. The chain uses TRBV19 and TRBJ1-2, with no clear D. The CDR3 sequence is 13 residues long. Looked up from germline, CDR1 is LNHDA and CDR2 is SQIVND (reference sequence). V shed 6 bases and J shed 0 bases, with 8 bases lying between them. CDR3 protein: CASRRGTNYGYTF. CDR3 DNA sequence: TGTGCCAGTAGACGAGGGACTAACTATGGCTACACCTTC.

There are many counts of this clonotype. The chain joins TRBV7-9 to TRBJ2-7, with D perhaps matching TRBD1 or TRBD2 (6 bases each). The CDR3 sequence is 12 residues long. Trimming pared 3 bases from V and 6 bases from J, leaving 9 bases between. Germline V CDR1 and CDR2: SEHNR, FQNEAQ (reference sequence). This CDR3 reads CASSFGGGEQYF. The CDR3 DNA reads as TGTGCCAGCAGCTTCGGAGGGGGCGAGCAGTACTTC.

This clonotype was seen a handful of times. V gene TRBV3-1 combines with J gene TRBJ1-5; D not resolved. From germline, CDR1 is LGHDT and CDR2 YNNKEL (reference sequence). The CDR3 length is 13 residues. Trimming stripped 3 bases from V and 7 bases from J, with 10 bases between. CDR3 DNA: TGTGCCAGCAGCCAGGACCGGGTACAGCCCCAGCATTTT. This translates into CASSQDRVQPQHF.

This clonotype was picked up a small number of times. J is TRBJ2-7 and V is TRBV18; 7 positions agree with TRBD1. Germline V gene sequence: CDR1 KGHSH, CDR2 LQKENI. The CDR3 is made up of 16 amino acids. V trimming: 4 bases; J trimming: 2 bases; junction bases outside the gene matches: 11. The CDR3 nucleotides read TGTGCCAGCTCACGCCGACAGGGAACTGGACCCTACGAGCAGTACTTC. This encodes CASSRRQGTGPYEQYF.

This clonotype was counted at least ten times. The genes are TRBV20-1 and TRBJ1-1, with D tentatively TRBD1 (6 bases). The CDR3 has 11 amino acids. Looked up from germline, CDR1 is DFQATT and CDR2 is SNEGSKA (reference sequence). V dropped 5 bases and J dropped 6 bases, with 10 bases sitting between them. This chain's CDR3 is CSAGGGSEAFF. The CDR3 DNA sequence: TGCAGTGCTGGAGGGGGGTCTGAAGCTTTCTTT.

V is TRBV30 and J is TRBJ1-3, with a tentative D call TRBD1 (5 bases). The germline CDR1 and CDR2 sequences are GTSNPN and SVGIG (reference sequence). V shed 3 bases and J shed 0 bases, with 12 bases lying between them. CDR3 length equals 15 residues. As DNA, the CDR3 is TGTGCCTGGAGGTCCAGGGCACTCTCTGGAAACACCATATATTTT. This translates into CAWRSRALSGNTIYF.

The chain employs TRBV6-5 and TRBJ1-3; TRBD1 agrees at 12 bases. V lost 3 bases to trimming and J lost 3 bases; unmatched junction nucleotides: 6. The CDR3 loop spans 17 amino acids. Germline V lookup: CDR1 MNHEY, CDR2 SVGAGI. Here the CDR3 reads CASSYPGQGAGGNTIYF. The CDR3 region has the DNA TGTGCCAGCAGTTATCCGGGACAGGGGGCAGGTGGAAACACCATATATTTT.

In this sample, this clonotype turned up a few times. The CDR3 nucleotides read TGTGCCAGCAGCCCTCGGGACAGGGGGCGCGGGGCCAACGTCCTGACTTTC. It specifies CASSPRDRGRGANVLTF. V usage is TRBV7-8 and J usage is TRBJ2-6, with TRBD1 identical over 12 bases. The CDR3 has 17 residues. Trimming removed 5 bases from V and 4 bases from J; junction bases left unmatched: 6. The germline V gene encodes CDR1 SGHVS and CDR2 FQNEAQ.

This clonotype was detected many times. The chain carries TRBV27 and TRBJ1-5; 7 bases map to TRBD1. CDR3 length: 16 amino acids. V shed 5 bases and J 3 bases; nucleotides not matched to a gene: 10. Germline V gene sequence: CDR1 MNHEY, CDR2 SMNVEV (reference sequence). The CDR3 region is CASSPDRGGLNQPQHF. Here the CDR3 DNA reads TGTGCCAGCAGTCCGGACCGAGGGGGCCTCAATCAGCCCCAGCATTTT.

With regard to this clonotype: Being one base from a much bigger clone, this may be a read error. This chain links TRBV24-1 with TRBJ2-1; 8 bases align to TRBD1. CDR1 KGHDR and CDR2 SFDVKD come from the germline V gene. The CDR3 consists of 16 residues. This chain's CDR3 is CATSDPRQGPYNEQLF. The CDR3 nucleotides are TGTGCCACCAGTGATCCTCGACAGGGGCCCTACAATGAGCAGCTCTTC.

There are many counts of this clonotype. The chain links TRBV6-5 to TRBJ1-2, with 7 positions matching TRBD1. This CDR3 has 16 amino acids. The V gene's germline CDR1 is MNHEY and CDR2 SVGAGI. J lost 7 bases, V lost 0 bases, and 11 bases had no gene match. The CDR3: CASSYSGGGLRGGYTF. The CDR3, as DNA: TGTGCCAGCAGTTACTCAGGAGGGGGCCTACGTGGTGGCTACACCTTC.

The rearrangement uses TRBV6-2 or TRBV6-3 and TRBJ2-7; D unresolved. With 6 bases removed from V and 1 base from J, the gap between germline ends came to 19 bases. Germline lookup yields CDR1 MNHEY and CDR2 SVGEGT. CDR3 length equals 16 residues. CDR3 in amino acids: CASSSSVGIGSYEQYF. DNA of the CDR3: TGTGCCAGCAGCTCCTCGGTGGGTATAGGGTCCTACGAGCAGTACTTC.

As for this clonotype: A much larger clone is a single base away; this may be a read error. The chain uses TRBV28 and TRBJ1-5; D gene ambiguous. The germline V and J ends were trimmed by 5 bases and 4 bases, with 15 bases remaining between them. Germline CDR1 is MDHEN and CDR2 is SYDVKM. This CDR3 contains 15 residues. CDR3 loop: CASSDPNMRNQPQHF. The CDR3 region has the DNA TGTGCCAGCAGTGATCCCAACATGAGGAATCAGCCCCAGCATTTT.

This clonotype was seen ten or more times. The chain couples TRBV12-3 or TRBV12-4 to TRBJ2-3; D not resolved. Trimming shortened V by 7 bases and J by 2 bases, and 13 bases separated the two germline ends. The CDR3 runs 14 residues. The CDR3 reads CASTFTQNTDTQYF. The CDR3 DNA reads as TGTGCCAGCACCTTCACCCAGAACACAGATACGCAGTATTTT.

The rearrangement joins TRBV30 to TRBJ1-4, with D possibly being TRBD1 (6 bases). Germline CDR1 is GTSNPN and CDR2 is SVGIG (reference sequence). CDR3 size: 14 residues. Trimming shortened V by 5 bases and J by 10 bases, and 20 bases separated the two germline ends. This chain's CDR3 is CAWSGGTSPVKLFF. The CDR3 DNA reads TGTGCCTGGTCAGGTGGGACAAGCCCTGTAAAACTGTTTTTT.

CDR3 sequence reads: CASSFTSGAGQETQYF. The CDR3 nucleotides are TGCGCCAGCAGCTTCACTAGCGGGGCTGGTCAAGAGACCCAGTACTTC. The V and J genes are TRBV5-1 and TRBJ2-5; 10 bases are shared with TRBD2. The germline CDR1 and CDR2 sequences are SGHRS and YFSETQ. This CDR3 contains 16 residues. The V segment lost 2 bases and the J segment 2 bases; nucleotides outside the gene matches: 6.

This clonotype appeared many times. The chain employs TRBV27 and TRBJ2-7; 13 bases map to TRBD2. The J segment lost 13 bases and the V segment lost 4 bases, leaving 10 bases of the junction unmatched. Per the germline V gene, CDR1 is MNHEY and CDR2 is SMNVEV (reference sequence). The CDR3 covers 14 residues. CDR3 protein: CASSSHPGTSGIYF. The DNA for the CDR3 is TGTGCCAGCAGTTCCCACCCCGGGACTAGCGGGATCTACTTC.

Concerning this clonotype itself: Possible read error: a much larger clone is one base away. The chain carries TRBV6-1 and TRBJ1-5, with a possible D match to TRBD1 (5 bases). Trimming shortened V by 11 bases and J by 0 bases, and 17 bases separated the two germline ends. The CDR3 is 15 residues long. Germline V gene data show CDR1 as MNHNS and CDR2 as SASEGT. The CDR3 loop is CAFTGGVDSNQPQHF. The CDR3 nucleotides read TGTGCCTTCACCGGGGGGGTCGATAGCAATCAGCCCCAGCATTTT.

The chain has TRBV15 and TRBJ1-4; no clear D. Germline lookup yields CDR1 LNHNV and CDR2 YYDKDF (reference sequence). V gave up 8 bases and J gave up 0 bases, with 7 bases separating them. This CDR3 is 13 amino acids long. CDR3 coding DNA: TGTGCCACCGGAAGGACAACTAATGAAAAACTGTTTTTT. Translation: CATGRTTNEKLFF.

This clonotype has ten or more counts. The chain combines TRBV2 with TRBJ2-1; the match to TRBD2 covers 7 bases. Trimming removed 6 bases from V and 4 bases from J; junction bases left unmatched: 6. The CDR3 consists of 14 residues. Germline CDR1 reads SNHLY; CDR2 reads FYNNEI. The CDR3 loop is CASSPTAGYNEQFF. CDR3 sequence (DNA): TGTGCCAGCAGCCCCACAGCGGGGTACAATGAGCAGTTCTTC.

Notes on this clonotype: This could be a read error, since a much larger clone is one nucleotide away. The conserved closing phenylalanine or tryptophan is absent in this CDR3, likely reflecting a read error. The chain combines TRBV4-1 with TRBJ2-7, with 10 positions matching TRBD2. V was pared by 0 bases and J by 2 bases, with 1 base of the junction left unmatched. The CDR3 sequence is 15 residues long. Per the germline V gene, CDR1 is MGHRA and CDR2 is YSYEKL. The CDR3 coding sequence is TGCGCCAGCAGCCAAGACCTAGCGGGGGCCTACGAGCAGTACCTC. Amino acid sequence: CASSQDLAGAYEQYL.